These 19 T cell receptor beta chains originate from one sample sequenced in a study of CD8+ T cells in alopecia areata. The treatment: oral pan-JAK inhibitor, 5-10 mg twice daily. Investigators isolated RNA and reverse transcribed it into cDNA to act as the sequencing template. TCRdb keeps only in-frame clones here, not all; method: immunoSEQ multiplex PCR. This sample has about 210,000 clones, with about 50% found just once. The sample here was CD4+ T cells sorted from blood, taken at week 4, from a patient treated with tofacitinib. The origin of the receptors is a human donor with alopecia areata.

The J gene is TRBJ2-7, the V gene TRBV7-2; 9 nucleotides align to TRBD1. V was pared by 4 bases and J by 7 bases, with 14 bases of the junction left unmatched. The V gene's germline CDR1 is SGHTA and CDR2 FQGNSA. The CDR3 covers 16 residues. CDR3 protein: CASSSGSRTGDWEQYF. The DNA of the CDR3 is TGTGCCAGCAGCTCCGGGAGTCGGACAGGGGATTGGGAGCAGTACTTC.

This clone occurred a few times. The J gene is TRBJ2-7, the V gene TRBV6-5, with D possibly being TRBD1 (6 bases). The CDR3 covers 13 residues. Germline assignment: CDR1 MNHEY and CDR2 SVGAGI. The germline V and J ends were trimmed by 0 bases and 7 bases, with 10 bases remaining between them. The CDR3 reads CASSYSQGREQYF. DNA of the CDR3: TGTGCCAGCAGTTACTCCCAGGGGCGAGAGCAGTACTTC.

This clone was seen ten or more times. The V gene is TRBV7-3, the J gene TRBJ2-5; D is uncertain. Germline-derived CDR1 and CDR2 are SGHTA and FQGTGA. Deletions cut 2 bases from V and 3 bases from J, with 7 bases between. The CDR3 loop spans 13 amino acids. The CDR3 nucleotides are TGTGCCAGCAGCTTAGTGTCGAAAGAGACCCAGTACTTC. Protein sequence: CASSLVSKETQYF.

This clone appeared a few times. This CDR3 is CASSGGTRDQPQHF. The CDR3 DNA reads as TGTGCCAGCAGTGGTGGCACAAGAGATCAGCCCCAGCATTTT. This chain joins TRBV2 and TRBJ1-5; D remains ambiguous. V gave up 4 bases and J gave up 5 bases, with 12 bases separating them. Germline V CDR1 and CDR2: SNHLY, FYNNEI. The length of the CDR3 is 14 residues.

The rearrangement links TRBV29-1 to TRBJ2-5, with TRBD1 as a possible D gene (5 bases). The CDR3 runs to 14 residues. CDR1 SQVTM and CDR2 ANQGSEA come from the germline V gene. Trimming took off 1 base at V and 4 bases at J, with 13 bases between the two ends. CDR3 sequence reads: CSVEGRVNRETQYF. DNA for the CDR3: TGCAGCGTTGAAGGCAGGGTTAATAGAGAGACCCAGTACTTC.

The chain is built from TRBV29-1 and TRBJ2-2; no definite D call. The V end lost 2 bases, the J end lost 7 bases, and 8 bases lay between the germline ends. The CDR3 totals 12 residues. Germline V CDR1 and CDR2: SQVTM, ANQGSEA. Here the CDR3 reads CSVEKSVGELFF. CDR3 nucleotide sequence: TGCAGCGTTGAAAAATCCGTCGGGGAGCTGTTTTTT.

This clone has just a few counts. The chain recombines TRBV30 with TRBJ1-2; the D gene is possibly TRBD1 (5 bases). V lost 0 bases and J lost 4, with 21 bases in between. There are 17 residues in the CDR3. Per the germline V gene, CDR1 is GTSNPN and CDR2 is SVGIG (reference sequence). DNA for the CDR3: TGTGCCTGGAGTGTACGGGATCTCTGGGACGATCCCTATGGCTACACCTTC. It translates to CAWSVRDLWDDPYGYTF.

V is TRBV5-1 and J is TRBJ2-7; D might be TRBD1 (5 bases). Germline lookup yields CDR1 SGHRS and CDR2 YFSETQ. Trimming stripped 4 bases from V and 3 bases from J, with 11 bases between. This CDR3 has 13 residues. The CDR3 here is CASSVDIYYEQYF. The CDR3 nucleotides are TGCGCCAGCAGCGTGGACATATACTACGAGCAGTACTTC.

The chain uses TRBV6-5 and TRBJ2-6; no clear D gene. This CDR3 spans 13 amino acids. The germline V gene has CDR1 MNHEY and CDR2 SVGAGI. Deletions cut 5 bases from V and 1 base from J, with 3 bases between. The CDR3 DNA sequence: TGTGCCAGCAGTAGATCTGGGGCCAACGTCCTGACTTTC. Its protein is CASSRSGANVLTF.

This clone was counted a single time. This rearrangement joins TRBV29-1 to TRBJ1-2; D ambiguous. The CDR3 has 12 residues. CDR1 and CDR2 (germline): SQVTM, ANQGSEA. Trimming shortened V by 6 bases and J by 0 bases, and 8 bases separated the two germline ends. CDR3: CSVVPSNYGYTF. The CDR3 DNA reads as TGCAGCGTCGTACCATCTAACTATGGCTACACCTTC.

The chain has TRBV30 and TRBJ2-1; 12 positions match TRBD1. Looked up from germline, CDR1 is GTSNPN and CDR2 is SVGIG (reference sequence). The ends lost 1 base at V and 7 bases at J; junction bases unmatched: 5. The CDR3 has 15 residues. This CDR3 reads CAWSGDRGHDNEQFF. CDR3 bases: TGTGCCTGGAGTGGGGACAGGGGGCACGATAATGAGCAGTTCTTC.

The rearrangement joins TRBV4-3 to TRBJ2-2; a weak D match, TRBD1 (7 bases). V lost 4 bases and J lost 6, with 15 bases in between. The V gene's germline CDR1 is LGHNA and CDR2 YSLEER. The CDR3 covers 15 residues. The CDR3 DNA sequence: TGCGCCAGCAGCCCCAGCCTCAGGGGGGCCGGGGAGCTGTTTTTT. Translated: CASSPSLRGAGELFF.

As concerns this clone: Other DNA sequences from this sample encode an identical CDR3 as well. The chain uses TRBV29-1 and TRBJ1-5, with no clear D. Germline loops: CDR1 SQVTM, CDR2 ANQGSEA. The CDR3 has 12 amino acids. V lost 6 bases and J lost 3, with 9 bases in between. CDR3 DNA: TGCAGCGTAGGTGGAGCCAATCAGCCCCAGCATTTT. This encodes CSVGGANQPQHF.

The chain joins TRBV14 to TRBJ2-6, with 8 bases aligning to TRBD2. Losses at the gene ends were 1 base for V and 0 bases for J; bases not matched to a gene: 2. The germline V gene encodes CDR1 SGHDN and CDR2 FVKESK. CDR3 length equals 17 residues. The DNA for the CDR3 is TGTGCCAGCAGCCAAGGGACTAGCTCCTCTGGGGCCAACGTCCTGACTTTC. It encodes CASSQGTSSSGANVLTF.

The gene calls are TRBV30 and TRBJ1-5, with TRBD1 matching over 7 bases. Losses at the gene ends were 3 bases for V and 6 bases for J; bases not matched to a gene: 8. The CDR3 runs 14 residues. Germline V gene sequence: CDR1 GTSNPN, CDR2 SVGIG (reference sequence). CDR3 bases: TGTGCCTGGAGGGATAGGAGGGGGCCTCAGCCCCAGCATTTT. Translation: CAWRDRRGPQPQHF. Variable domain in full (rest from reference TRBV30 and TRBJ1-5): SQTIHQWPATLVQPVGSPLSLECTVEGTSNPNLYWYRQAAGRGLQLLFYSVGIGQISSEVPQNLSASRPQDRQFILSSKKLLLSDSGFYLCAWRDRRGPQPQHFGDGTRLSIL.

This clone has a handful of counts. The rearrangement links TRBV7-9 to TRBJ1-1; D call uncertain. V was cut by 2 bases and J by 0 bases, with 7 bases left in between. This CDR3 has 14 residues. CDR1 is SEHNR and CDR2 is FQNEAQ in the germline V gene (reference sequence). CDR3 region: CASSLIGLNTEAFF. CDR3 coding DNA: TGTGCCAGCAGCTTAATAGGTTTGAACACTGAAGCTTTCTTT.

This clone showed up just a few times. The rearrangement links TRBV19 to TRBJ2-1; maybe TRBD1 (5 bases). V lost 3 bases to trimming and J lost 2 bases, with 8 bases between them. The V gene's germline CDR1 is LNHDA and CDR2 SQIVND (reference sequence). The CDR3 spans 14 residues. The CDR3 bases are TGTGCCAGTAGTATCCAGGGCACCTACAATGAGCAGTTCTTC. It specifies CASSIQGTYNEQFF.

As for this clone: A read error may produce the germline difference seen at one junction end. V is TRBV5-6 and J is TRBJ1-1; no clear D gene. This CDR3 contains 13 residues. CDR1 and CDR2 from the germline V gene are SGHDT and YYEEEE. This chain's CDR3 is CASSLVGGPIDGF. DNA of the CDR3: TGTGCCAGCAGCTTGGTGGGTGGGCCTATTGATGGATTT. Full variable domain (missing parts from reference TRBV5-6 and TRBJ1-1): DAGVTQSPTHLIKTRGQQVTLRCSPKSGHDTVSWYQQALGQGPQFIFQYYEEEERQRGNFPDRFSGHQFPNYSSELNVNALLLGDSALYLCASSLVGGPIDGFGQGTRLTVV.

The sample holds a few counts of this clone. Because it lacks the conserved phenylalanine or tryptophan at the end, this CDR3 is likely a read error. The chain recombines TRBV30 with TRBJ1-1, with a tentative D call TRBD1 (6 bases). V lost 3 bases and J lost 0, with 11 bases in between. The germline V gene has CDR1 GTSNPN and CDR2 SVGIG (reference sequence). The CDR3 is made up of 14 amino acids. CDR3 sequence reads: CAWRTGLMNTEAFL. CDR3 coding DNA: TGTGCCTGGAGGACAGGCCTCATGAACACTGAAGCTTTCCTT.